The clone carrying this T cell receptor beta chain came up a few times. The antigen is not known. This entry comes from a study of Ad26.COV2.S vaccination and SARS-CoV-2 variants. The wider study: It was the COV1001 Ad26.COV2.S trial arm that included the donor. Ad26.COV2.S, an intramuscular injection, was given once or twice 56 days apart. The study's findings and limits: TCR breadth and depth estimates may have understated total T cell responses. Whether participants received vaccine or placebo, their non-spike TCR breadth was similar.

Germline CDR1 LNHDA, CDR2 SQIVND (reference sequence). This CDR3 is 12 amino acids long. Between the trimmed V and J ends, which lost 8 bases and 5 bases, there was a span of 12 bases. The treatment: roughly 20 received Ad26.COV2.S at low or high dose, single or two shots; several received placebo; per-sample allocation not given. The samples date from day 63 after the first vaccine or placebo injection. Only in-frame clones appear in the TCRdb table, and some are missing; sequencing was by immunoSEQ multiplex PCR. The sample holds 200,000 to 300,000 clones; approximately 88% are singletons and the top ten take 2.9%.

This rearrangement joins TRBV19 to TRBJ1-2, with D possibly TRBD1 on 5 matching bases. This TCR was recovered from a person aged 18 to 59 who received the Ad26.COV2.S COVID-19 vaccine or a placebo. The source was peripheral blood, collected in a trial of Ad26.COV2.S vaccine versus placebo. DNA of the CDR3: TGTGCCAGTTGGACAAGGAGATATGGCTACACCTTC. Protein sequence: CASWTRRYGYTF. The complete variable domain, with remaining parts taken from reference TRBV19 and TRBJ1-2, reads DGGITQSPKYLFRKEGQNVTLSCEQNLNHDAMYWYRQDPGQGLRLIYYSQIVNDFQKGDIAEGYSVSREKKESFPLTVTSAQKNPTAFYLCASWTRRYGYTFGSGTRLTVV.